This T cell receptor beta chain was identified during a study of CD4 T cells in relation to SARS-CoV-2 and coronaviruses (dated by TCRdb to about 2021). In terms of the full investigation: In the ViraFEST assay, PBMCs were cultured with antigen for around nine days, after which TCR beta CDR3s were sequenced to identify antigen-specific clonal expansions. The negative reference condition was either a culture with an HIV-1 Nef peptide pool or a culture with no peptide. Patient-derived lymphoblastoid cell lines were used to map the HLA restriction of shared crossreactive spike epitopes. The study assessed, at the TCR clonotype level, memory CD4+ T cell crossreactivity between SARS-CoV-2 and common cold coronavirus spike proteins. Samples from a few pre-COVID donors and the naive versus memory experiments were sequenced with the Adaptive Biotechnologies TCR-sequencing kit; other data were Illumina-based. For other donors in the study, expansion assays were sequenced with a different, Illumina-based TCR-beta assay. The paper's findings and limits, for the study overall: Because the crossreactivity analysis focused on spike protein, crossreactivity against other viral proteins was not assessed. Small numbers of patients and of tested TCRs were a limitation of the study. No donor contributed both pre-pandemic and post-infection samples, which limited tracing the source of pre-existing responses. Roughly 64% of donors had memory CD4+ clonotypes that crossrecognized SARS-CoV-2 and at least one common cold coronavirus spike. Significantly weaker SARS-CoV-2-driven expansion was shown by crossreactive clones than by monoreactive clones, consistent with antigenic imprinting.

To prepare the library, the immunoSEQ multiplex PCR assay was applied. In the authors' own workflow: During preprocessing, nonproductive sequences were discarded, as were any CDR3s that did not begin with C, did not end with F or W, or were shorter than 7 amino acids. The MANAFEST web app identified antigen-specific clonotypes based on expansion compared with the reference and other culture wells. To be counted as positive, a clone had to show significant expansion compared with the reference culture, at an FDR below 0.05, in 2 of 3 replicate wells. To be called positive, a clone also had to show significant expansion compared with every other tandem well and an odds ratio greater than 5. CDR3 homology was quantified as pairwise Levenshtein distance, calculated with the stringdist R package after three terminal residues were trimmed from each end. In TCRdb, the immuneACCESS table is reduced to in-frame sequences with V and J assigned. These tables do not hold every clone; where another copy was compared, an unresolved V gene accounts for under half, and the others remain unexplained. The DNA gave D and trimming, while V, J and clone size come from that table. The sample table lists approximately 20,000 clones, roughly 66% of them with a count of one. The ten largest clones take up about 10% of the sample.

CD4+ T cells from unexposed donors were collected before the COVID-19 pandemic (2011-2018). After around 11 days of culture, CD4+ T cells were isolated with the EasySep CD4+ T cell isolation kit. As cell number allowed, CD4+ T cells from unexposed donors were tested for reactivity to SARS-CoV-2 S and N and to four common cold coronavirus spike pools. Each well received over 1.5 million PBMCs, cultured in IMDM supplemented with approximately 5% human AB serum and about 9.2 IU/ml IL-2. Half of the culture medium was replaced with fresh IL-2-containing medium on days 3 and 7. Triplicate replicate wells were generally used for each peptide culture condition. The leukapheresis product for the unexposed donors was obtained through commercial purchase. PBMCs were isolated from leukapheresis product or whole blood by Ficoll-Paque PLUS gradient centrifugation. The PBMCs went either fresh into the expansion assay or into cryopreservation at -140 degrees C. The QIAamp Micro DNA Kit was used to extract genomic DNA from the CD4+ T cells.

From the cysteine up to the phenylalanine, the CDR3 has a length of 13 residues. Left in the record is the CDR3 DNA by itself, 39 bases read in frame from the first base. The germline V gene (reference sequence) sets CDR1 to LNHDA and CDR2 to SQIVND. V gives up 2 bases and J gives up 4 bases, and the segment between their germline ends measures 8 bases. This clone has only a few counts. This clone's antigen is unknown. No much larger clone is present one base from it, and per-base qualities are unavailable. The sequenced sample consisted of CD4+ T cells from PBMCs, cultured in vitro. The chain employs TRBV19 and TRBJ1-2; no D gene can be assigned with confidence. This TCR came from a human donor in good health. The DNA sequence is TGTGCCAGTAGTATAACATCGCCCTATGGCTACACCTTC. Its product reads: CASSITSPYGYTF.